These T cell receptor beta chains were read from a single sample in a study of pediatric ulcerative colitis. Only in-frame clones appear in the TCRdb table, and some are missing; sequencing was by immunoSEQ multiplex PCR. The sample includes approximately 40,000 clones, 73% of them seen just once. Sequencing input: gut tissue. Receptors originate from a boy aged 5-17 years with moderate ulcerative colitis. Both conserved end residues are part of each CDR3. Fields, in order: V gene, clone size, D gene, J gene, CDR3 DNA, CDR3 protein. A D gene is named only where the DNA matches it firmly. For some rows the clone size is stated as once, few or many, or as a class when expanded; others skip it.

TRBV5-1	NA	NA	TRBJ2-3	TGCGCCAGCAGCTTAAGTTCCACAGATACGCAGTATTTT	CASSLSSTDTQYF
TRBV28	once	NA	TRBJ1-1	TGTGCCAGCAGTATACGAACCGGGGGCCGGACTGAAGCTTTCTTT	CASSIRTGGRTEAFF
TRBV27	NA	NA	TRBJ1-1	TGTGCCAGCAGTCCCGACTTGGGCACTGAAGCTTTCTTT	CASSPDLGTEAFF
TRBV13	NA	NA	TRBJ2-1	TGTGCCAGCAGCTCCGCCCGCGGCCCCTACAATGAGCAGTTCTTC	CASSSARGPYNEQFF
TRBV2	NA	NA	TRBJ2-5	TGTGCCAGCAGTGAAGATCGGGACGCCTCGGAGACCCAGTACTTC	CASSEDRDASETQYF
TRBV7-6	NA	TRBD2	TRBJ2-7	TGTGCCAGCAGCCCGAGCGGGAGCAACCACGAGCAGTACTTC	CASSPSGSNHEQYF
TRBV21-1	NA	NA	TRBJ1-2	TGTGCCAGCAGCTATGGCTACACCTTC	CASSYGYTF
TRBV4-3	NA	NA	TRBJ2-3	TGCGCCAGCAGCCAAGATCCCCCTCCTAGCACAGATACGCAGTATTTT	CASSQDPPPSTDTQYF
TRBV6-1	NA	NA	TRBJ1-4	TGTGCCAGCACCTCGGGCCAGAGCCGAGAAAAACTGTTTTTT	CASTSGQSREKLFF
TRBV4-1	NA	TRBD2	TRBJ2-1	TGCGCCAGCAGCCAAGATCTGTCGGCGACTAGCGAATTTGAAGATGAGCAGTTCTTC	CASSQDLSATSEFEDEQFF
TRBV11-2	NA	NA	TRBJ2-7	TGTGCCAGCAGCCCCCGGGGTGACCGCTACGAGCAGTACTTC	CASSPRGDRYEQYF
TRBV9	NA	TRBD2	TRBJ2-3	TGTGCCAGCAGGTCGGCTAGCGGGCCTAGCACAGATACGCAGTATTTT	CASRSASGPSTDTQYF
TRBV28	NA	TRBD1	TRBJ2-7	TGTGCCAGCACAACAGGGGCCTACGAGCAGTACTTC	CASTTGAYEQYF
TRBV7-9	NA	NA	TRBJ1-2	TGTGCCAGCAGCGCCCAGGGGAACTATGGCTACACCTTC	CASSAQGNYGYTF
TRBV19	NA	TRBD1	TRBJ2-7	TGTGCCAGTAGTATCTTGACAGGGGAATCCTACGAGCAGTACTTC	CASSILTGESYEQYF
TRBV5-6	NA	NA	TRBJ2-7	TGTGCCAGCAGCCCCGGACCAAATTCCTACGAGCAGTACTTC	CASSPGPNSYEQYF
TRBV5-1	NA	TRBD2	TRBJ2-2	TGCGCCAGCAGCTCCCCAGGGACTAGCGCCGGGGAGCTGTTTTTT	CASSSPGTSAGELFF
TRBV5-6	once	NA	TRBJ1-2	TGTGCCAGCACCCCCAGGGCTATGAATGGCTACACCTTC	CASTPRAMNGYTF
TRBV7-6	NA	NA	TRBJ1-1	TGTGCCAGCAGCTTAGTTACAGGGAACACTGAAGCTTTCTTT	CASSLVTGNTEAFF
TRBV7-9	NA	TRBD1	TRBJ1-2	TGTGCCAGCAGCCCAGGGGACAGGGGCTATGGCTACACCTTC	CASSPGDRGYGYTF
TRBV7-3	NA	NA	TRBJ1-6	TGTGCCAGCAGCTTAACCCCTTATAATTCACCCCTCCACTTT	CASSLTPYNSPLHF